This T cell receptor beta chain was identified in a study of T cell repertoires in cytomegalovirus infection. Whole-study context: Both a matching HLA type and CMV infection were indicated by public TCR beta signatures.

Ten or more counts support this clonotype. Its cognate antigen is unknown. TCRdb passed the reads through MiXCR, listing each CDR3 protein once. The sample has some 940,000 distinct CDR3 sequences; around 31% are singletons. Regarding the study as a whole: Public TCR beta family frequency separated CMV-and-HLA carriers, including in an independent cohort. The study found HLA-C-restricted CMV-specific TCR beta clonotypes dominating the ex vivo response.

The sample in question was cultured CD8+ T cells from PBMCs, obtained from culture after CMV antigen stimulation. The clonotype was recovered from a human donor in good health (CMV status not recorded). Some clones in this sample may be carry-over from other donors' samples.

The chain's CDR3 is CASSPSARVWHEYNEQFF. DNA for the CDR3: TGTGCCAGCAGCCCTAGTGCCAGGGTCTGGCACGAATACAATGAGCAGTTCTTC. This chain connects TRBV7-6 to TRBJ2-1, with TRBD1 as a possible D gene (5 bases). The V end lost 5 bases, the J end lost 4 bases, and 24 bases lay between the germline ends. Germline V gene lookup returns CDR1 SGHVS and CDR2 FNYEAQ. This CDR3 has 18 residues.